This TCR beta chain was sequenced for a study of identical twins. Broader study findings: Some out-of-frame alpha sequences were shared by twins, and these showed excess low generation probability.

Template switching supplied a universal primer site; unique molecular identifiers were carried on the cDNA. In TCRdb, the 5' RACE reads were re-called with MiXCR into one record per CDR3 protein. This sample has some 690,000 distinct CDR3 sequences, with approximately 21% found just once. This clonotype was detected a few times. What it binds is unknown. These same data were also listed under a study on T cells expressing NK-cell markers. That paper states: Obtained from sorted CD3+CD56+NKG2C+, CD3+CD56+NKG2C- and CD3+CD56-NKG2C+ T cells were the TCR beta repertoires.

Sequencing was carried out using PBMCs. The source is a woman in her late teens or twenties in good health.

In DNA form, the CDR3 reads TGTGCCAGCACCACCGGAGGGACGGGAAACACCATATATTTT. Protein sequence: CASTTGGTGNTIYF. The chain couples TRBV3-1 to TRBJ1-3; tentative D call: TRBD1 (5 bases). The CDR3 runs to 14 residues. Germline-derived CDR1 and CDR2 are LGHDT and YNNKEL (reference sequence). V was clipped by 7 bases and J by 4 bases, with 14 bases between them. The full variable domain, in which reference TRBV3-1 and TRBJ1-3 provide the parts outside the CDR3, is DTAVSQTPKYLVTQMGNDKSIKCEQNLGHDTMYWYKQDSKKFLKIMFSYNNKELIINETVPNRFSPKSPDKAHLNLHINSLELGDSAVYFCASTTGGTGNTIYFGEGSWLTVV.